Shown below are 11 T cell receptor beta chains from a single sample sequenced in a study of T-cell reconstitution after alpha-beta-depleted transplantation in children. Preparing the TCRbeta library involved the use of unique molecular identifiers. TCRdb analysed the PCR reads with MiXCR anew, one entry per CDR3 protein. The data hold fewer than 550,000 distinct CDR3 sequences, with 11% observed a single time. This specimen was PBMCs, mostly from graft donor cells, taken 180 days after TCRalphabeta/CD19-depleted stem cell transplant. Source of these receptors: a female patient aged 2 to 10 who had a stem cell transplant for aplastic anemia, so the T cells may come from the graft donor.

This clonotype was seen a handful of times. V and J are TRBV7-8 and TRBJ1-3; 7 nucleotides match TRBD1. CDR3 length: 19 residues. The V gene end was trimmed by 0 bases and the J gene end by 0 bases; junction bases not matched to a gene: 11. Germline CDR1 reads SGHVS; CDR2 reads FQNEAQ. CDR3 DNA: TGTGCCAGCAGCTTAGCGTACAGGGGCGGGAGGAACTCTGGAAACACCATATATTTT. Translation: CASSLAYRGGRNSGNTIYF.

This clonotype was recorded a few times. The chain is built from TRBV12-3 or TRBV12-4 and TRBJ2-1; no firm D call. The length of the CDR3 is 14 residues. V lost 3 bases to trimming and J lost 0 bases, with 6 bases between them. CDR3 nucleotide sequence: TGTGCCAGCAGTTTGATAGTCTCCTACAATGAGCAGTTCTTC. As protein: CASSLIVSYNEQFF.

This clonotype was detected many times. DNA of the CDR3: TGTGCCATCCAGGTCGGTGGGTACACCGAGCAGTACTTC. Its translation: CAIQVGGYTEQYF. The chain uses TRBV10-3 and TRBJ2-7; the D is unclear. The CDR3 runs 13 residues. Germline V gene sequence: CDR1 ENHRY, CDR2 SYGVKD. Trimming took 8 bases from V and 6 from J, leaving 17 bases between them.

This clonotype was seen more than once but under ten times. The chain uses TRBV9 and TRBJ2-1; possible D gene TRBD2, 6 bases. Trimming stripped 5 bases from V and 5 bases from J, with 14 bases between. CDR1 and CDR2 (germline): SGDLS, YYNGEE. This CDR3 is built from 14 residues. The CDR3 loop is CASSRASVDNEQFF. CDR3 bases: TGTGCCAGCAGTCGGGCTAGCGTGGACAATGAGCAGTTCTTC. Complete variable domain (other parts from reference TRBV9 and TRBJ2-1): DSGVTQTPKHLITATGQRVTLRCSPRSGDLSVYWYQQSLDQGLQFLIQYYNGEERAKGNILERFSAQQFPDLHSELNLSSLELGDSALYFCASSRASVDNEQFFGPGTRLTVL.

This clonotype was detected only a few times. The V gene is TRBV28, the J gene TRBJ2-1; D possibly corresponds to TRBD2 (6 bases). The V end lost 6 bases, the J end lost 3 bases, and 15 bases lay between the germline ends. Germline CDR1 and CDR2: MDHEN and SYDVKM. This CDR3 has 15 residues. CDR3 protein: CASSPTPGVYNEQFF. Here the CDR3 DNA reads TGTGCCAGCAGCCCCACTCCGGGAGTCTACAATGAGCAGTTCTTC. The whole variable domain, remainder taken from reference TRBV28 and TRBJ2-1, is DVKVTQSSRYLVKRTGEKVFLECVQDMDHENMFWYRQDPGLGLRLIYFSYDVKMKEKGDIPEGYSVSREKKERFSLILESASTNQTSMYLCASSPTPGVYNEQFFGPGTRLTVL.

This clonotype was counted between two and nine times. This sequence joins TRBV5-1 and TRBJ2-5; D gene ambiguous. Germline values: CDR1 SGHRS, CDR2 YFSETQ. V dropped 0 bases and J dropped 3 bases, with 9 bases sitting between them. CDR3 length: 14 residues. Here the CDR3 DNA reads TGCGCCAGCAGCTTGGATAGCACTGAAGAGACCCAGTACTTC. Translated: CASSLDSTEETQYF.

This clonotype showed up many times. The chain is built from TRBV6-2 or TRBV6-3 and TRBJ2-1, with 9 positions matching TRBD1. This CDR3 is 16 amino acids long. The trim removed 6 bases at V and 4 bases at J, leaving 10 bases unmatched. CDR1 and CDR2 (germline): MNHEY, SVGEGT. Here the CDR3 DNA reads TGTGCCAGCAGCTCCCGACAGGGGGGTACGTACAATGAGCAGTTCTTC. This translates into CASSSRQGGTYNEQFF.

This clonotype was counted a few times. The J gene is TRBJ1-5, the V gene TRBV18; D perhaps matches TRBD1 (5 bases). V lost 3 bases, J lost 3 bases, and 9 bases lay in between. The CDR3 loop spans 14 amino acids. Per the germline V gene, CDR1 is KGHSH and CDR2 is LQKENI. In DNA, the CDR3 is TGTGCCAGCTCACCGGAGACAGACAATCAGCCCCAGCATTTT. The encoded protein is CASSPETDNQPQHF. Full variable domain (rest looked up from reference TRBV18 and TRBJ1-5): NAGVMQNPRHLVRRRGQEARLRCSPMKGHSHVYWYRQLPEEGLKFMVYLQKENIIDESGMPKERFSAEFPKEGPSILRIQQVVRGDSAAYFCASSPETDNQPQHFGDGTRLSIL.

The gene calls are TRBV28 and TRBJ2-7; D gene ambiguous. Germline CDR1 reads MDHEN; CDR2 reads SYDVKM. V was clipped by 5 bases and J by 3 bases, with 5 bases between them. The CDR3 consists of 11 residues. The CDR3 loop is CASSRHYEQYF. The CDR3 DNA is TGTGCCAGCAGTCGACACTACGAGCAGTACTTC.

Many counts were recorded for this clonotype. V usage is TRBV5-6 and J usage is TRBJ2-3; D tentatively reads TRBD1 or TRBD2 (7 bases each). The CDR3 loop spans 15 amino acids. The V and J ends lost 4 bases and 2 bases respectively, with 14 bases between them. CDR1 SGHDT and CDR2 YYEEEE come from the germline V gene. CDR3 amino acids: CASSLRGDYTDTQYF. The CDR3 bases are TGTGCCAGCAGCCTCAGGGGGGACTACACAGATACGCAGTATTTT.

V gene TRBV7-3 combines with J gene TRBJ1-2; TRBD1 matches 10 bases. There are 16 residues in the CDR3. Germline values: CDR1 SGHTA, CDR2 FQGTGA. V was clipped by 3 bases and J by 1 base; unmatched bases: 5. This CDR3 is CASSLTGTGVNYGYTF. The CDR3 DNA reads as TGTGCCAGCAGCTTGACCGGGACAGGGGTTAACTATGGCTACACCTTC.